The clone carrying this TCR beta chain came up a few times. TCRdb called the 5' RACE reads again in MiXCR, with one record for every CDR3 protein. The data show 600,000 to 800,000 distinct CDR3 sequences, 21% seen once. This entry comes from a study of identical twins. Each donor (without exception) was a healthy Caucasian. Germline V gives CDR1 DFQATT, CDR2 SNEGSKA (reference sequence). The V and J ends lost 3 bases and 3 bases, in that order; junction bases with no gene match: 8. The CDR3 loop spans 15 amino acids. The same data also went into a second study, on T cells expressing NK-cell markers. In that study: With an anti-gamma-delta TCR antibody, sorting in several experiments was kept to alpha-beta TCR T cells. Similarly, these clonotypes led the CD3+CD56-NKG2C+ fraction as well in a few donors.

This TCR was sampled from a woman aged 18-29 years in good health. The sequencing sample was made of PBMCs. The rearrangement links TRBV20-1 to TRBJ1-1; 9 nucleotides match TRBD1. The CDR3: CSASNTGGAYTEAFF. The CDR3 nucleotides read TGCAGTGCTAGCAATACAGGGGGCGCTTACACTGAAGCTTTCTTT.